Below, one TCR beta chain is given with its context. Its specificity is not known. Germline DNA was extracted alongside blood RNA, which was obtained from unsorted whole blood. The data derive from a study of tumor-infiltrating lymphocytes in primary liver carcinoma. As for the study in general: Donors had hepatocellular carcinoma or combined HCC and intrahepatic cholangiocarcinoma. Study observations and caveats: Tumors had a top-250-clone fraction that was significantly higher than blood (p = 0.039). Relative to tumor region pairs, the tumor-adjacent and tumor-blood pairs showed overlap that was lower.

V was pared by 5 bases and J by 9 bases, with 11 bases between. Germline CDR1 SEHNR, CDR2 FQNEAQ (reference sequence). This CDR3 spans 12 amino acids. A primer in the constant region served to generate TCR beta cDNA from about 480 ng of total RNA. For TCR beta, libraries were produced by three nested multiplex PCR rounds using slightly modified ARM-PCR. The two initial PCR rounds, nine to eleven cycles each, used TRBV1-TRBV30 forward and C-beta reverse primers. TCRdb reanalysed the multiplex PCR reads using MiXCR and keeps one entry per CDR3 protein. The sample holds about 180,000 distinct CDR3 sequences; roughly three fifths are singletons and the top ten take approximately 65%.

Sequencing input: peripheral blood. The chain links TRBV7-9 to TRBJ2-4, with D perhaps being TRBD1 or TRBD2 (5 bases each). The TCR was taken from a middle-aged man with primary liver carcinoma and hepatitis B virus infection. CDR3: CASSDEGIIQYF. DNA of the CDR3: TGTGCCAGCAGCGATGAGGGGATCATTCAGTACTTC.